Following are 14 T cell receptor beta chains from one sample sequenced in a study of blood T cell repertoires in COVID-19. Data came from immunoSEQ multiplex PCR; TCRdb stores just in-frame clones and leaves some out. The repertoire holds 90,000 to 120,000 clones, with roughly nine tenths as singletons. Sequenced material: peripheral blood. The source of these receptors is an elderly woman with acute or convalescent COVID-19.

The gene calls are TRBV30 and TRBJ1-3; D unclear. V was clipped by 0 bases and J by 6 bases, with 12 bases between them. CDR3 length equals 14 residues. Germline V gene sequence: CDR1 GTSNPN, CDR2 SVGIG (reference sequence). CDR3 protein: CAWSVGTRQNTIYF. The CDR3 coding sequence is TGTGCCTGGAGTGTAGGTACAAGACAAAACACCATATATTTT.

The chain joins TRBV7-8 to TRBJ1-2; TRBD1 agrees at 9 bases. Germline-derived CDR1 and CDR2 are SGHVS and FQNEAQ. V shed 5 bases, J shed 5 bases, and the junction held 6 bases outside the gene matches. CDR3 length: 14 residues. The CDR3 DNA sequence: TGTGCCAGCAGCACGGACAGGGGAGGGTATGGCTACACCTTC. It codes for CASSTDRGGYGYTF.

The chain is built from TRBV2 and TRBJ2-7, with D uncertain. The CDR3 extends over 14 amino acids. V was trimmed by 3 bases and J by 0 bases, leaving 9 bases between them. The V gene's germline CDR1 is SNHLY and CDR2 FYNNEI. The CDR3 sequence is CASSDPLSSYEQYF. CDR3 DNA sequence: TGTGCCAGCAGTGATCCCCTAAGCTCCTACGAGCAGTACTTC.

The chain is built from TRBV28 and TRBJ1-1; no clear D. The V end lost 4 bases, the J end lost 5 bases, and 14 bases lay between the germline ends. Germline V gene sequence: CDR1 MDHEN, CDR2 SYDVKM. The CDR3 runs to 14 residues. The CDR3 DNA is TGTGCCAGCAGTTGGCTGGCAGGATCAACTGAAGCTTTCTTT. This translates into CASSWLAGSTEAFF.

The chain combines TRBV5-1 with TRBJ1-1; 7 nucleotides align to TRBD1. The J segment lost 0 bases and the V segment lost 2 bases, leaving 7 bases of the junction unmatched. There are 16 residues in the CDR3. Germline V lookup: CDR1 SGHRS, CDR2 YFSETQ. The chain's CDR3 is CASSLNRGYMNTEAFF. DNA for the CDR3: TGCGCCAGCAGCTTAAACAGGGGTTACATGAACACTGAAGCTTTCTTT. Supplemented by reference TRBV5-1 and TRBJ1-1, the full variable domain reads KAGVTQTPRYLIKTRGQQVTLSCSPISGHRSVSWYQQTPGQGLQFLFEYFSETQRNKGNFPGRFSGRQFSNSRSEMNVSTLELGDSALYLCASSLNRGYMNTEAFFGQGTRLTVV.

The chain employs TRBV29-1 and TRBJ2-7; 8 nucleotides match TRBD1. Per the germline V gene, CDR1 is SQVTM and CDR2 is ANQGSEA. After removal of 5 bases from V and 2 bases from J, the junction contained 11 bases not matched to a gene. CDR3 length: 15 amino acids. The CDR3 protein is CSVRTGLVNTYEQYF. CDR3 nucleotides: TGCAGCGTTCGGACAGGGCTCGTTAACACCTACGAGCAGTACTTC.

V and J are TRBV6-5 and TRBJ1-2; D is unclear. V was trimmed by 6 bases and J by 5 bases, leaving 13 bases between them. The V gene's germline CDR1 is MNHEY and CDR2 SVGAGI. CDR3 length equals 13 residues. The CDR3 sequence is CASSRDREYGYTF. As DNA, the CDR3 is TGTGCCAGCAGCCGGGATCGGGAATATGGCTACACCTTC.

This chain connects TRBV5-6 to TRBJ2-7; 9 bases line up with TRBD1. CDR1 and CDR2 from the germline V gene are SGHDT and YYEEEE. The length of the CDR3 is 15 residues. The V gene end was trimmed by 2 bases and the J gene end by 4 bases; junction bases not matched to a gene: 7. The CDR3 DNA reads as TGTGCCAGCAGCTTTCAGGGACAGGGCGCTTACGAGCAGTACTTC. Protein: CASSFQGQGAYEQYF. The full variable domain, rest sourced from reference TRBV5-6 and TRBJ2-7, is DAGVTQSPTHLIKTRGQQVTLRCSPKSGHDTVSWYQQALGQGPQFIFQYYEEEERQRGNFPDRFSGHQFPNYSSELNVNALLLGDSALYLCASSFQGQGAYEQYFGPGTRLTVT.

This clone was seen at least ten times. V is TRBV18 and J is TRBJ1-2; 7 bases agree with TRBD1. The length of the CDR3 is 14 residues. Looked up from germline, CDR1 is KGHSH and CDR2 is LQKENI. The trim removed 3 bases at V and 4 bases at J, leaving 5 bases unmatched. CDR3 loop: CASSPETGPYGYTF. The CDR3 nucleotides are TGTGCCAGCTCACCTGAGACAGGGCCCTATGGCTACACCTTC.

The V and J genes are TRBV15 and TRBJ2-3; maybe TRBD1 (6 bases). Germline V gene lookup returns CDR1 LNHNV and CDR2 YYDKDF (reference sequence). The CDR3 contains 15 residues. V shed 5 bases and J shed 2 bases, with 14 bases lying between them. In DNA form, the CDR3 reads TGTGCCACCAGCGGGGCTAGGGGGTTCACAGATACGCAGTATTTT. Its translation is CATSGARGFTDTQYF.

This chain uses TRBV29-1 with TRBJ1-1; D uncertain. The CDR3 is made up of 13 amino acids. Trimming removed 2 bases at V and 4 bases at J, with 11 bases between. The germline CDR1 and CDR2 sequences are SQVTM and ANQGSEA. For the CDR3, the DNA is TGCAGCGTTGAAACGGGAGCTGGCACTGAAGCTTTCTTT. Its protein product is CSVETGAGTEAFF. The whole variable domain, remainder taken from reference TRBV29-1 and TRBJ1-1, is SAVISQKPSRDICQRGTSLTIQCQVDSQVTMMFWYRQQPGQSLTLIATANQGSEATYESGFVIDKFPISRPNLTFSTLTVSNMSPEDSSIYLCSVETGAGTEAFFGQGTRLTVV.

The chain recombines TRBV24-1 with TRBJ2-3, with D possibly matching TRBD1 (5 bases). V lost 4 bases and J lost 3, with 7 bases in between. The CDR3 is made up of 13 amino acids. The germline V gene has CDR1 KGHDR and CDR2 SFDVKD. The CDR3 DNA reads as TGTGCCACCAGTGACCCAGGGACAGATACGCAGTATTTT. Its translation is CATSDPGTDTQYF.

CDR3 coding DNA: TGCGCCAGCAGCTCCACAGGGGTTAGTCGCTCTGGGGCCAACGTCCTGACTTTC. As protein: CASSSTGVSRSGANVLTF. The chain combines TRBV5-1 with TRBJ2-6; TRBD1 agrees at 7 bases. The germline V gene encodes CDR1 SGHRS and CDR2 YFSETQ. The junction had 9 bases not matched to a gene; V was cut back by 3 bases and J by 0 bases. This CDR3 is 18 amino acids long.

The chain has TRBV4-1 and TRBJ2-5; TRBD2 matches at 9 bases. Germline V lookup: CDR1 MGHRA, CDR2 YSYEKL. The CDR3 consists of 15 residues. Unmatched junction bases numbered 4, after V lost 3 bases and J lost 2 bases. This chain's CDR3 is CASSHQAGGQETQYF. CDR3 in DNA: TGCGCCAGCAGCCATCAAGCGGGAGGACAAGAGACCCAGTACTTC.